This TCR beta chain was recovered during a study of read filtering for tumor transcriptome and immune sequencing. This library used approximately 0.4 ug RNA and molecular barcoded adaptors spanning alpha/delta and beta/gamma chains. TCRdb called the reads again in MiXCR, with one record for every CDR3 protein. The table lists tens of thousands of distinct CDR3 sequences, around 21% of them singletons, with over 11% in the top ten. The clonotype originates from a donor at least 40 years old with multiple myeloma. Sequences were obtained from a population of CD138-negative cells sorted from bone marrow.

CDR3 nucleotide sequence: TGTGCCAGCAGTGGGGGCGGTCTGAAAAACATTCAGTACTTC. This translates into CASSGGGLKNIQYF. The J gene is TRBJ2-4, the V gene TRBV2; weak D call: TRBD1 (5 bases). The germline gives CDR1 SNHLY, CDR2 FYNNEI. The CDR3 runs 14 residues. Trimming removed 4 bases at V and 4 bases at J, with 11 bases between.